This record covers a single T cell receptor beta chain. Clinical history reported by participants formed the basis on which cohorts were assigned. These data belong to a study of blood T cell repertoires in COVID-19. Study as a whole: Either two negative PCRs, clearance, or symptom resolution qualified Cohort 3 donors as recovered.

Under the authors' procedure: By means of reference gene primer amplification, nucleated cell counts were estimated. Libraries were prepared by immunoSEQ multiplex PCR; TCRdb keeps only in-frame clonotypes and omits some of them. D and trimming come from the DNA, and the V and J calls and clone size come from that table. This sample carries approximately 360,000 clones, more than 70% of them seen once, and the ten largest clones take 1.5% to 2.5%. The sample taken for sequencing was PBMCs or T cells enriched from blood (not recorded which). The receptor comes from a man aged 40-55 years in a cohort exposed to, infected with or recovered from COVID-19 (not recorded which).

In nucleotides, the CDR3 is TGTGCCAGCAGGGGACTAGCTGGGGCCTACAATGAGCAGTTCTTC. Protein sequence: CASRGLAGAYNEQFF. The rearrangement uses TRBV25-1 and TRBJ2-1; TRBD2 agrees at 9 bases. Germline trimming cut 6 bases from V and 2 bases from J; bases unmatched to any gene: 5. CDR3 length: 15 residues. Germline V gene data show CDR1 as MGHDK and CDR2 as SYGVNS. The full variable domain, rest sourced from reference TRBV25-1 and TRBJ2-1, is EADIYQTPRYLVIGTGKKITLECSQTMGHDKMYWYQQDPGMELHLIHYSYGVNSTEKGDLSSESTVSRIRTEHFPLTLESARPSHTSQYLCASRGLAGAYNEQFFGPGTRLTVL.